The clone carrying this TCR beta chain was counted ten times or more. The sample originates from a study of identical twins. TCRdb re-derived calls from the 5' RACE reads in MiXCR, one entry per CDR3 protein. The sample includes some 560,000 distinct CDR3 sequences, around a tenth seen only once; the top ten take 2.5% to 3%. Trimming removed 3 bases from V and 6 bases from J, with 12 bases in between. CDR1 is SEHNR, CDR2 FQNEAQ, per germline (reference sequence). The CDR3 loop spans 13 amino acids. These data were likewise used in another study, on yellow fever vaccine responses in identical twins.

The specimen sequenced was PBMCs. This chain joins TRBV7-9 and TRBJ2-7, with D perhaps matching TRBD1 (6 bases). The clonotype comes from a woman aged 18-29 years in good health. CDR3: CASSFKGVVEQYF. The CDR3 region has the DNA TGTGCCAGCAGCTTTAAGGGGGTGGTCGAGCAGTACTTC.